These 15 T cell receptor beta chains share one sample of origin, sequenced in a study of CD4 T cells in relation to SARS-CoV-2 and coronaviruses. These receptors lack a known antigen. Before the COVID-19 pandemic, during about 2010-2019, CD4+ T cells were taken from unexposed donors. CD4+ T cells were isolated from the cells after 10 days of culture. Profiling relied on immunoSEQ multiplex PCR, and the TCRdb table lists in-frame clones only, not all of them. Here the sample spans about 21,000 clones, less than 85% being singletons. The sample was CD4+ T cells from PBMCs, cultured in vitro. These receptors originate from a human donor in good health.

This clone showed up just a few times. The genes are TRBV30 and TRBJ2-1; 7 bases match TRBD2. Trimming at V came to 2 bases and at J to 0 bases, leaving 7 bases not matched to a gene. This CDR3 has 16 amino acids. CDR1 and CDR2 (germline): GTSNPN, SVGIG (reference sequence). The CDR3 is CAWSWIGGGSYNEQFF. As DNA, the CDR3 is TGTGCCTGGAGTTGGATTGGCGGGGGCTCCTACAATGAGCAGTTCTTC.

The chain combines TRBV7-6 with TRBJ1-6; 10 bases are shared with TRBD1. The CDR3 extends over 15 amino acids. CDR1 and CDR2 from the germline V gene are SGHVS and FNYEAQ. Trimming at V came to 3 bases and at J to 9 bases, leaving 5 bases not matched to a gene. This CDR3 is CASSLMGQGLSPLHF. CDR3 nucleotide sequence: TGTGCCAGCAGCTTGATGGGACAGGGGCTTTCACCCCTCCACTTT.

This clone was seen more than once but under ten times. CDR3 in DNA: TGCGCCAGCAGCCCGGGGGTCACTGAAGCTTTCTTT. Protein product: CASSPGVTEAFF. V and J are TRBV5-1 and TRBJ1-1, with D perhaps TRBD1 (5 bases). The length of the CDR3 is 12 residues. In germline, CDR1 is SGHRS, CDR2 YFSETQ. Trimming left V 4 bases short and J 4 bases short, with 8 bases between.

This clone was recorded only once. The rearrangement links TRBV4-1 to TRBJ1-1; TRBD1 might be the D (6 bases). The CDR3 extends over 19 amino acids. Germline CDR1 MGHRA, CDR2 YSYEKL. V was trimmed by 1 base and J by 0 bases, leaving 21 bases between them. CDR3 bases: TGCGCCAGCAGCCAAGGCCTACTACGGGGGGGGCGGATGAACACTGAAGCTTTCTTT. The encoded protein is CASSQGLLRGGRMNTEAFF.

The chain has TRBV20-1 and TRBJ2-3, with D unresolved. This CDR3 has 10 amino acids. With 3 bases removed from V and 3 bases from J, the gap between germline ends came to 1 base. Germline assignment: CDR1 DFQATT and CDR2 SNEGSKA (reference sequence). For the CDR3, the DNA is TGCAGTGCTAGTACAGATACGCAGTATTTT. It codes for CSASTDTQYF.

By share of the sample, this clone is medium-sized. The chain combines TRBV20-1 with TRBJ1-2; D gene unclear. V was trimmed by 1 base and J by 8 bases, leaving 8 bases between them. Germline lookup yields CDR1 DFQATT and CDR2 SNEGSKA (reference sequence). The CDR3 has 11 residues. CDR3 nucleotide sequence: TGCAGTGCTAGAGGGATAGGCGGCTACACCTTC. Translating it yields CSARGIGGYTF.

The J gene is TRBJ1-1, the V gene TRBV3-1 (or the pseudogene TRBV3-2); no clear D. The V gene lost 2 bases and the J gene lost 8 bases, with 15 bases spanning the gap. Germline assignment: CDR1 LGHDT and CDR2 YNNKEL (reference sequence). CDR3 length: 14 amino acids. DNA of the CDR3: TGTGCCAGCAGCCAATTTGCCAGGTCAAACGAAGCTTTCTTT. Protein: CASSQFARSNEAFF.

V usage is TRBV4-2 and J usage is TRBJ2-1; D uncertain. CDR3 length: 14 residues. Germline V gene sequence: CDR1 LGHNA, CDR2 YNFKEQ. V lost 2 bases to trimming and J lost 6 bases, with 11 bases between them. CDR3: CASSQSGKVNEQFF. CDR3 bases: TGTGCCAGCAGCCAATCGGGCAAGGTCAATGAGCAGTTCTTC.

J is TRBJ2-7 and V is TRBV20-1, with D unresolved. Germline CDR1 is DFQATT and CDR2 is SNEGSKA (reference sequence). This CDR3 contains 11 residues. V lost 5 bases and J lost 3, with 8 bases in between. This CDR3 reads CSASDGYEQYF. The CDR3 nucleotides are TGCAGTGCTTCGGACGGCTACGAGCAGTACTTC.

CDR3 bases: TGTGCCAGCAGCCAAGCAGGTCAGGGCGGTAATTCACCCCTCCACTTT. It specifies CASSQAGQGGNSPLHF. V gene TRBV3-1 (or the pseudogene TRBV3-2) combines with J gene TRBJ1-6, with a weak D call TRBD1 (5 bases). CDR3 length: 16 amino acids. Germline V gives CDR1 LGHDT, CDR2 YNNKEL (reference sequence). V was clipped by 1 base and J by 6 bases, with 13 bases between them.

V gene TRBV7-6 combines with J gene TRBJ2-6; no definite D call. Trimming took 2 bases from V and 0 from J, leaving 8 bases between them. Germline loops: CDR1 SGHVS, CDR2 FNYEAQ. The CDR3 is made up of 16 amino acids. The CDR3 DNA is TGTGCCAGCAGCTTATATCTATACTCTGGGGCCAACGTCCTGACTTTC. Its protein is CASSLYLYSGANVLTF.

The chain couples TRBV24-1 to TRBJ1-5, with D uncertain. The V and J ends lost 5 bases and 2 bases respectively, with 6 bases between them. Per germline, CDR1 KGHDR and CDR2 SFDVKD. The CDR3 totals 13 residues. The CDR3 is CATSGWGNQPQHF. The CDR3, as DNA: TGTGCCACCAGTGGGTGGGGCAATCAGCCCCAGCATTTT.

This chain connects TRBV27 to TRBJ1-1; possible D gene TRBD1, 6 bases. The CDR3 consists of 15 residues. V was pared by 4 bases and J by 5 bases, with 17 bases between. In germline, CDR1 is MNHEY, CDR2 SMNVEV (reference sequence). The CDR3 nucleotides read TGTGCCAGCAGTTGGGATACAGGGAGGCGGACTGAAGCTTTCTTT. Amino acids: CASSWDTGRRTEAFF.

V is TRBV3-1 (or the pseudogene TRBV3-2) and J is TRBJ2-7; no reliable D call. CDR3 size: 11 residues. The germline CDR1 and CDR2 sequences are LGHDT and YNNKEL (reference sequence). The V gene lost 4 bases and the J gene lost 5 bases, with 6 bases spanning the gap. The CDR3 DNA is TGTGCCAGCAGCCGGCGTGACGAGCAGTACTTC. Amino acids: CASSRRDEQYF.

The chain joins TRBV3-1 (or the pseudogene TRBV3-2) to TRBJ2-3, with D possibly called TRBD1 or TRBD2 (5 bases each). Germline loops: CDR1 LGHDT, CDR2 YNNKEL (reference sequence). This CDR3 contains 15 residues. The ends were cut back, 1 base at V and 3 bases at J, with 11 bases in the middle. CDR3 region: CASSQAGPITDTQYF. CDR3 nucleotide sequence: TGTGCCAGCAGCCAAGCGGGACCCATAACAGATACGCAGTATTTT.